This T cell receptor (beta chain) was recorded in a study of CD8 T cells in ankylosing spondylitis. Study results and caveats: A TCR beta motif made of eight highly homologous variants seemed typical of ankylosing spondylitis blood.

Quantitative 5'-RACE with molecular barcodes produced the TCR beta libraries. One entry per CDR3 protein results from TCRdb running MiXCR on the 5' RACE reads. The sample yields a few hundred thousand distinct CDR3 sequences, less than 10% seen once. A remark on this clonotype: Its antigen is currently unknown.

This CDR3 comprises 15 residues. Germline assignment: CDR1 SGHTA and CDR2 FQGNSA. V dropped 1 base and J dropped 1 base, with 7 bases sitting between them. Input material: blood, either unsorted or a sorted T cell fraction (not recorded which). The receptor was isolated from a male donor with ankylosing spondylitis. The chain is built from TRBV7-2 and TRBJ2-2; D not resolved. The CDR3 DNA sequence: TGTGCCAGCAGCTTAGTTCTGGGGAACACCGGGGAGCTGTTTTTT. Translating gives CASSLVLGNTGELFF. Full variable domain (outside the CDR3, taken from reference TRBV7-2 and TRBJ2-2): GAGVSQSPSNKVTEKGKDVELRCDPISGHTALYWYRQSLGQGLEFLIYFQGNSAPDKSGLPSDRFSAERTGGSVSTLTIQRTQQEDSAVYLCASSLVLGNTGELFFGEGSRLTVL.